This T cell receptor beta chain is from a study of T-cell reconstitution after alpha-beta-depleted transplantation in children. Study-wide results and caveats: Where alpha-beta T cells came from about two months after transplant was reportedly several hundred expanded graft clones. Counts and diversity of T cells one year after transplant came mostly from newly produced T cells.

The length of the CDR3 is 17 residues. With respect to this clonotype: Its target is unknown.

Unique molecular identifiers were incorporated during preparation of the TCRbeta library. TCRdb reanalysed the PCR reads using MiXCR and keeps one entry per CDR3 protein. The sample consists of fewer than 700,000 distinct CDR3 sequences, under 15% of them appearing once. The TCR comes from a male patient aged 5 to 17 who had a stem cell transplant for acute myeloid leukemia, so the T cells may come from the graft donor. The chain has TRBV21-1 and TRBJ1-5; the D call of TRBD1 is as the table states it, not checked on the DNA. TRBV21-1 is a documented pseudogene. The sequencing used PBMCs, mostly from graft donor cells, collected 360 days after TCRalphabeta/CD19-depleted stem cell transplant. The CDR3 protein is CASSYPRDRGRNQPQHF. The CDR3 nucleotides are TGTGCCAGCAGCTACCCCCGGGACAGGGGGAGAAATCAGCCCCAGCATTTT.